These 23 T cell receptor beta chains were sequenced from one sample in a study of human T cells and chemical hapten exposure. As to time point: patch test 1, 2 weeks after DPC sensitization. This sample's treatment: therapeutic diphenylcyclopropenone sensitization with weekly scalp DPC. MiXCR, run by TCRdb on the RACE reads, gives a single entry per CDR3 protein. The sample records about 120,000 distinct CDR3 sequences, 9.5% to 13% being singletons. The sample consisted of whole blood, taken in connection with sensitization to the hapten diphenylcyclopropenone (DPC). These receptors all stem from a woman in her fifties or sixties with alopecia areata. Some clones in this sample may be carry-over from other donors' samples.

About this clonotype: A clone one base away is much larger, so this may be a read error. This is likely a read error, given that the CDR3 carries no conserved phenylalanine or tryptophan at its end. The gene calls are TRBV28 and TRBJ2-3; 11 nucleotides align to TRBD2. The ends lost 5 bases at V and 9 bases at J; junction bases unmatched: 13. The length of the CDR3 is 16 residues. Germline loops: CDR1 MDHEN, CDR2 SYDVKM. The CDR3 bases are TGTGCCAGCAGTAAAACTAGCGGGGGAAGCCTCTACACGCAGTATTCT. Amino acids: CASSKTSGGSLYTQYS.

This clonotype has a count of ten or more. The gene calls are TRBV7-6 and TRBJ2-3; D call uncertain. V lost 5 bases and J 8 bases, leaving 20 bases between the germline ends. Germline CDR1 and CDR2: SGHVS and FNYEAQ. This CDR3 contains 15 residues. The DNA for the CDR3 is TGTGCCAGCAGCCCTGGTGTACTACCGTCGGGTACGCAGTATTTT. Its protein product is CASSPGVLPSGTQYF.

V is TRBV5-1 and J is TRBJ2-1; D is uncertain. In germline, CDR1 is SGHRS, CDR2 YFSETQ. Trimming shortened V by 0 bases and J by 7 bases, and 14 bases separated the two germline ends. CDR3 size: 15 residues. CDR3 coding DNA: TGCGCCAGCAGCTTGGCCAGCGCCTTCGTTAATGAGCAGTTCTTC. Translated: CASSLASAFVNEQFF.

V gene TRBV28 combines with J gene TRBJ2-2; D is undetermined. The length of the CDR3 is 18 residues. CDR1 is MDHEN, CDR2 SYDVKM, per germline. Trimming left V 6 bases short and J 2 bases short, with 22 bases between. CDR3 residues: CASRTPRPSWRNTGELFF. The DNA for the CDR3 is TGTGCCAGCAGAACACCTCGTCCGAGTTGGAGAAACACCGGGGAGCTGTTTTTT.

The table lists this clonotype with a few counts. J is TRBJ1-5 and V is TRBV28; no reliable D call. CDR3 length equals 13 residues. CDR1 MDHEN and CDR2 SYDVKM come from the germline V gene. V lost 2 bases, J lost 9 bases, and 11 bases lay in between. The CDR3 DNA follows: TGTGCCAGCAGTTTACTCGAGATCGGGCCCCAGCATTTT. It encodes CASSLLEIGPQHF.

This clonotype showed up just a few times. Given a much more abundant clone one base away, this may be a read error. The chain has TRBV11-3 and TRBJ2-1; D remains ambiguous. The germline V and J ends were trimmed by 4 bases and 0 bases, with 13 bases remaining between them. Per germline, CDR1 SGHNT and CDR2 YENEEA. The CDR3 has 16 residues. The CDR3 here is CASSSCNLASYNEQFF. CDR3 in DNA: TGTGCCAGCAGCTCCTGTAACCTTGCCTCCTACAATGAGCAGTTCTTC.

This rearrangement joins TRBV28 to TRBJ2-3, with D unclear. V was clipped by 7 bases and J by 1 base, with 3 bases between them. This CDR3 is built from 11 residues. Germline assignment: CDR1 MDHEN and CDR2 SYDVKM. The CDR3 DNA follows: TGTGCCAGCATCGGCACAGATACGCAGTATTTT. As protein: CASIGTDTQYF.

This clonotype was found a few times. The chain is built from TRBV21-1 and TRBJ1-2. TRBV21-1 is flagged as a pseudogene. The CDR3 consists of 10 residues. The CDR3 DNA reads TGTGCCAGCAGACCTGGCGGCTACACCTTC. Encoded protein: CASRPGGYTF.

This rearrangement joins TRBV12-3 or TRBV12-4 to TRBJ2-1, with unresolved D. The CDR3 contains 11 residues. With 2 bases removed from V and 7 bases from J, the gap between germline ends came to 3 bases. Here the CDR3 DNA reads TGTGCCAGCAGTTTAATGAATGAGCAGTTCTTC. Protein: CASSLMNEQFF.

This clonotype was seen at least ten times. The rearrangement links TRBV12-5 to TRBJ2-3; no clear D. Trimming stripped 1 base from V and 6 bases from J, with 8 bases between. Germline CDR1 reads LGHNT; CDR2 reads FRNRAP. The CDR3 spans 13 residues. Written as DNA, the CDR3 is TGTGCTAGTGGTTTGGGATCCGGGGATACGCAGTATTTT. Translation gives CASGLGSGDTQYF.

The chain's CDR3 is CASRPSRNNEQFF. CDR3 bases: TGTGCCAGCAGGCCCTCTAGGAACAATGAGCAGTTCTTC. The V gene is TRBV2, the J gene TRBJ2-1; no clear D. Germline lookup yields CDR1 SNHLY and CDR2 FYNNEI. This CDR3 is 13 amino acids long. Deletions cut 6 bases from V and 5 bases from J, with 11 bases between.

This clonotype appeared a few times. The chain links TRBV20-1 to TRBJ2-7; a weak D match, TRBD1 (6 bases). The V and J ends lost 7 bases and 9 bases respectively, with 19 bases between them. Germline V gene data show CDR1 as DFQATT and CDR2 as SNEGSKA (reference sequence). CDR3 length: 12 amino acids. The CDR3: CSGVRKGDRQYF. As DNA, the CDR3 is TGCAGTGGGGTTAGAAAGGGGGACCGGCAGTACTTC.

The sample holds a few counts of this clonotype. The rearrangement uses TRBV20-1 and TRBJ2-3; D call uncertain. This CDR3 is 13 amino acids long. Germline CDR1 DFQATT, CDR2 SNEGSKA (reference sequence). V shed 7 bases and J shed 0 bases, with 11 bases lying between them. The CDR3 bases are TGCAGTGTATCTCAGTCTAGCACAGATACGCAGTATTTT. This encodes CSVSQSSTDTQYF.

In this sample, this clonotype turned up many times. The chain couples TRBV15 to TRBJ2-2, with no clear D. Deletions cut 4 bases from V and 4 bases from J, with 22 bases between. The CDR3 totals 18 residues. In germline, CDR1 is LNHNV, CDR2 YYDKDF (reference sequence). This chain's CDR3 is CATSTGQAIQWSTGELFF. CDR3 nucleotides: TGTGCCACCAGCACCGGGCAGGCCATACAATGGAGCACCGGGGAGCTGTTTTTT.

This clonotype came up many times. This chain uses TRBV29-1 with TRBJ2-5, with 7 nucleotides matching TRBD1. Germline trimming cut 4 bases from V and 5 bases from J; bases unmatched to any gene: 4. This CDR3 contains 12 residues. CDR1 is SQVTM, CDR2 ANQGSEA, per germline. The CDR3 DNA reads TGCAGCGTTGGGGACAGCCGGGAGACCCAGTACTTC. Its protein product is CSVGDSRETQYF.

At least ten counts were recorded for this clonotype. The V gene is TRBV28, the J gene TRBJ1-5, with D possibly TRBD1 on 5 matching bases. V dropped 8 bases and J dropped 0 bases, with 14 bases sitting between them. The CDR3 loop spans 15 amino acids. Germline V gene sequence: CDR1 MDHEN, CDR2 SYDVKM. The CDR3 region has the DNA TGTGCCAGCCCGGGACGCATTTATAGCAATCAGCCCCAGCATTTT. Its translation is CASPGRIYSNQPQHF.

The V call is TRBV12-3 or TRBV12-4, the J call TRBJ2-5; 13 positions match TRBD2. The CDR3 is 16 amino acids. The junction had 5 bases not matched to a gene; V was cut back by 2 bases and J by 5 bases. Here the CDR3 DNA reads TGTGCCAGCAGTTTATCAGGACTAGCGGGAGTTGAGACCCAGTACTTC. As protein: CASSLSGLAGVETQYF.

The chain employs TRBV12-3 or TRBV12-4 and TRBJ1-4; 7 bases are shared with TRBD1. The CDR3 covers 14 residues. The V gene end was trimmed by 6 bases and the J gene end by 4 bases; junction bases not matched to a gene: 5. The CDR3 bases are TGTGCCAGCAGCGCGGGACAGATTAATGAAAAACTGTTTTTT. Translated, it gives CASSAGQINEKLFF.

The chain recombines TRBV7-2 with TRBJ2-7; D not resolved. There are 15 residues in the CDR3. Trimming shortened V by 5 bases and J by 1 base, and 15 bases separated the two germline ends. The germline V gene encodes CDR1 SGHTA and CDR2 FQGNSA. CDR3 in DNA: TGTGCCAGCAGCCTCAGACGGCCGCTTTCCTACGAGCAGTACTTC. Translating gives CASSLRRPLSYEQYF. Full variable domain (missing parts from reference TRBV7-2 and TRBJ2-7): GAGVSQSPSNKVTEKGKDVELRCDPISGHTALYWYRQSLGQGLEFLIYFQGNSAPDKSGLPSDRFSAERTGGSVSTLTIQRTQQEDSAVYLCASSLRRPLSYEQYFGPGTRLTVT.

For this clonotype: The junction departs from germline at one end; a sequencing error may be responsible. The gene calls are TRBV10-2 and TRBJ1-1, with 7 bases identical to TRBD1. This CDR3 has 14 residues. Per germline, CDR1 WSHSY and CDR2 SAAADI. CDR3 in amino acids: CANSETGMNTEAFF. The CDR3 DNA reads as TGCGCCAACAGTGAGACAGGGATGAACACTGAAGCTTTCTTT.

In its sample, this clonotype was seen a few times. The gene calls are TRBV12-3 or TRBV12-4 and TRBJ2-3; no clear D gene. This CDR3 has 14 amino acids. Trimming stripped 5 bases from V and 0 bases from J, with 9 bases between. CDR3 region: CASSRTDSTDTQYF. For the CDR3, the DNA is TGTGCCAGCAGTCGTACAGATAGCACAGATACGCAGTATTTT.

This clonotype has more than one count but fewer than ten. The gene calls are TRBV7-2 and TRBJ2-7; 11 nucleotides align to TRBD1. Germline CDR1 reads SGHTA; CDR2 reads FQGNSA. The trim removed 5 bases at V and 7 bases at J, leaving 7 bases unmatched. The CDR3 extends over 14 amino acids. DNA of the CDR3: TGTGCCAGCAGCAGAGGACAGGGGGCTAGGGAGCAGTACTTC. It yields the protein CASSRGQGAREQYF.

The table lists this clonotype with a few counts. The chain employs TRBV10-1 and TRBJ2-2, with D unclear. The CDR3 covers 16 residues. Trimming removed 3 bases at V and 3 bases at J, with 14 bases between. Germline assignment: CDR1 WNHNN and CDR2 SYGVQD (reference sequence). CDR3 nucleotide sequence: TGCGCCAGCAGTGACCTCGCCGGACGGGACACCGGGGAGCTGTTTTTT. Protein product: CASSDLAGRDTGELFF.